One sample yielded the 29 T cell receptor beta chains listed below, sequenced in a study of shared clonotypes between healthy human individuals. Clones were read by immunoSEQ multiplex PCR, and TCRdb kept only the in-frame ones, dropping some. The sample carries 500,000 to 550,000 clones, approximately 95% recorded once. The sequenced material came from naive CD4+ T cells sorted from blood. Subset indicated: CD45RA+ positively selected. All receptors derive from a woman in her twenties or thirties in good health.

The chain carries TRBV21-1 and TRBJ2-7; TRBD1 reflects the table's D call only, with no check against the DNA. TRBV21-1 is shown as a pseudogene. The CDR3 is 18 residues long. CDR3 sequence: CASSKGLPPGTDQYEQYF. DNA of the CDR3: TGTGCCAGCAGCAAAGGACTTCCCCCCGGGACAGACCAATACGAGCAGTACTTC.

The CDR3 sequence is CASSLALAGDLNEQFF. The CDR3, as DNA: TGCGCCAGCAGCTTGGCACTAGCGGGGGACCTAAATGAGCAGTTCTTC. The V and J genes are TRBV5-1 and TRBJ2-1; TRBD2 matches 11 bases. CDR1 and CDR2 from the germline V gene are SGHRS and YFSETQ. V gave up 0 bases and J gave up 7 bases; unmatched junction bases: 6. This CDR3 contains 16 residues.

V gene TRBV14 combines with J gene TRBJ2-7, with D possibly matching TRBD1 (6 bases). The ends were cut back, 2 bases at V and 6 bases at J, with 14 bases in the middle. This CDR3 region has 14 residues. Germline V gene lookup returns CDR1 SGHDN and CDR2 FVKESK. Here the CDR3 DNA reads TGTGCCAGCAGCCAATGGGCAGGGGTTAGCGAGCAGTACTTC. Amino acid sequence: CASSQWAGVSEQYF.

The chain links TRBV27 to TRBJ1-2, with a possible D match to TRBD1 (6 bases). The V and J ends lost 3 bases and 5 bases respectively, with 13 bases between them. This CDR3 spans 14 amino acids. CDR1 is MNHEY, CDR2 SMNVEV, per germline (reference sequence). Here the CDR3 DNA reads TGTGCCAGCAGTTTCAGGGGCCCGGGGTATGGCTACACCTTC. Protein product: CASSFRGPGYGYTF.

This chain connects TRBV19 to TRBJ2-5; weak D call: TRBD1 (5 bases). The last part of the DNA fits TRBJ2-7 better; the J call may be wrong. The CDR3 has 14 residues. From germline, CDR1 is LNHDA and CDR2 SQIVND (reference sequence). The CDR3 loop reads CASSESWQGTEQYF. The CDR3 DNA reads TGTGCCAGTAGTGAGTCGTGGCAGGGTACCGAGCAGTACTTC.

V and J are TRBV7-3 and TRBJ2-2; the match to TRBD2 covers 10 bases. The CDR3 is 16 residues long. Per germline, CDR1 SGHTA and CDR2 FQGTGA. The V and J ends lost 5 bases and 4 bases, in that order; junction bases with no gene match: 7. CDR3 DNA: TGTGCCAGCAGCCCACGACTAGCGGGTACCACCGGGGAGCTGTTTTTT. It encodes CASSPRLAGTTGELFF.

The chain uses TRBV6-5 and TRBJ2-7; possible D gene TRBD2, 6 bases. The CDR3 is made up of 11 amino acids. With 6 bases removed from V and 6 bases from J, the gap between germline ends came to 9 bases. Germline V lookup: CDR1 MNHEY, CDR2 SVGAGI. The CDR3 sequence is CASSRRGEQYF. CDR3 bases: TGTGCCAGCAGCCGGAGGGGCGAGCAGTACTTC.

V gene TRBV6-5 combines with J gene TRBJ1-2, with D uncertain. V lost 0 bases, J lost 6 bases, and 17 bases lay in between. The length of the CDR3 is 16 residues. Germline values: CDR1 MNHEY, CDR2 SVGAGI. The CDR3 loop reads CASSYSNRITSHGYTF. The CDR3 DNA follows: TGTGCCAGCAGTTACTCGAACCGTATAACCAGTCATGGCTACACCTTC.

The chain recombines TRBV7-2 with TRBJ2-1, with a possible D match to TRBD2 (6 bases). This CDR3 spans 16 amino acids. CDR1 and CDR2 from the germline V gene are SGHTA and FQGNSA. V shed 5 bases and J shed 0 bases, with 14 bases lying between them. CDR3 loop: CASSPRVGSSYNEQFF. DNA for the CDR3: TGTGCCAGCAGCCCCCGGGTCGGGAGCTCCTACAATGAGCAGTTCTTC.

The chain is built from TRBV19 and TRBJ1-1, with 7 bases fitting TRBD1. Germline loops: CDR1 LNHDA, CDR2 SQIVND (reference sequence). With V trimmed by 6 bases and J by 3 bases, 13 bases remained unmatched. The CDR3 is 16 residues long. The CDR3: CASRIGGRDRYTEAFF. As DNA, the CDR3 is TGTGCCAGTAGGATTGGGGGGCGGGACAGATACACTGAAGCTTTCTTT.

The chain couples TRBV5-1 to TRBJ1-2, with 10 bases lining up with TRBD1. V was clipped by 4 bases and J by 4 bases; unmatched bases: 4. CDR3 size: 14 residues. Germline V gene sequence: CDR1 SGHRS, CDR2 YFSETQ. In DNA, the CDR3 is TGCGCCAGCAGCGGGACAGGGGAGGGCTATGGCTACACCTTC. Protein sequence: CASSGTGEGYGYTF. Drawing the rest from reference TRBV5-1 and TRBJ1-2, the complete variable domain is KAGVTQTPRYLIKTRGQQVTLSCSPISGHRSVSWYQQTPGQGLQFLFEYFSETQRNKGNFPGRFSGRQFSNSRSEMNVSTLELGDSALYLCASSGTGEGYGYTFGSGTRLTVV.

The V gene is TRBV27, the J gene TRBJ1-5, with D perhaps matching TRBD1 (6 bases). Per germline, CDR1 MNHEY and CDR2 SMNVEV (reference sequence). Trimming cost V 4 bases and J 0 bases, with 13 bases left between them. The CDR3 loop spans 16 amino acids. As DNA, the CDR3 is TGTGCCAGCAGTTCACCAGGACAGCTTAGCAATCAGCCCCAGCATTTT. It specifies CASSSPGQLSNQPQHF.

This rearrangement joins TRBV28 to TRBJ2-7, with D unclear. Trimming left V 6 bases short and J 3 bases short, with 9 bases between. Per the germline V gene, CDR1 is MDHEN and CDR2 is SYDVKM. CDR3 length: 12 residues. The CDR3 region is CASRVDGYEQYF. In nucleotides, the CDR3 is TGTGCCAGCAGGGTGGACGGCTACGAGCAGTACTTC.

The chain carries TRBV5-1 and TRBJ2-2; possible D gene TRBD1, 6 bases. V gave up 1 base and J gave up 1 base, with 8 bases separating them. Looked up from germline, CDR1 is SGHRS and CDR2 is YFSETQ. CDR3 length equals 15 residues. The CDR3 nucleotides are TGCGCCAGCAGCTTGCCAGGGGTGAACACCGGGGAGCTGTTTTTT. The encoded protein is CASSLPGVNTGELFF.

The table lists this clone with a few counts. The chain has TRBV28 and TRBJ1-1, with D tentatively TRBD1 (5 bases). V lost 5 bases and J 0 bases, leaving 10 bases between the germline ends. Germline V gives CDR1 MDHEN, CDR2 SYDVKM. This CDR3 is 14 amino acids long. This chain's CDR3 is CASSPPGLNTEAFF. CDR3 nucleotides: TGTGCCAGCAGTCCCCCGGGACTGAACACTGAAGCTTTCTTT.

The V gene is TRBV5-4, the J gene TRBJ1-2; possible D gene TRBD1, 6 bases. Germline V gene sequence: CDR1 SGHNT, CDR2 YYREEE (reference sequence). V was cut by 5 bases and J by 3 bases, with 14 bases left in between. The CDR3 spans 14 residues. CDR3 sequence reads: CASRHPTGDYGYTF. In DNA, the CDR3 is TGTGCCAGCAGACACCCGACAGGCGACTATGGCTACACCTTC.

The rearrangement links TRBV9 to TRBJ2-6; D not resolved. The CDR3 spans 14 residues. V lost 4 bases and J 4 bases, leaving 9 bases between the germline ends. Per the germline V gene, CDR1 is SGDLS and CDR2 is YYNGEE. The CDR3 DNA reads TGTGCCAGCAGCCCCCAGAAGGGGGCCAACGTCCTGACTTTC. This gives the protein CASSPQKGANVLTF.

The rearrangement joins TRBV5-6 to TRBJ2-3; TRBD2 agrees at 13 bases. Trimming cost V 0 bases and J 3 bases; bases outside gene matches: 7. From germline, CDR1 is SGHDT and CDR2 YYEEEE. The length of the CDR3 is 18 residues. The CDR3 nucleotides are TGTGCCAGCAGCTTGGGTGGACTAGCGGGAGTAGGGACAGATACGCAGTATTTT. The encoded protein is CASSLGGLAGVGTDTQYF.

The gene calls are TRBV7-2 and TRBJ1-5; D possibly corresponds to TRBD1 (6 bases). This CDR3 has 16 amino acids. Germline values: CDR1 SGHTA, CDR2 FQGNSA. Trimming took 0 bases from V and 0 from J, leaving 9 bases between them. The CDR3 loop is CASSLAQGYSNQPQHF. Written as DNA, the CDR3 is TGTGCCAGCAGCTTAGCACAGGGCTATAGCAATCAGCCCCAGCATTTT.

This chain links TRBV28 with TRBJ2-7; 10 bases line up with TRBD2. The CDR3 has 16 amino acids. Germline trimming cut 6 bases from V and 2 bases from J; bases unmatched to any gene: 10. The germline CDR1 and CDR2 sequences are MDHEN and SYDVKM. CDR3 DNA: TGTGCCAGCAGATACCCATCCGGGACTAGCGCCTACGAGCAGTACTTC. It specifies CASRYPSGTSAYEQYF.

With respect to this clone: The sample contains more than one DNA sequence encoding this CDR3. The rearrangement uses TRBV28 and TRBJ2-3; maybe TRBD1 (5 bases). This CDR3 is 15 amino acids long. The V and J ends lost 0 bases and 1 base respectively, with 8 bases between them. Germline CDR1 and CDR2: MDHEN and SYDVKM. The CDR3 sequence is CASSLWGQGTDTQYF. DNA for the CDR3: TGTGCCAGCAGTTTATGGGGGCAGGGCACAGATACGCAGTATTTT.

The chain joins TRBV5-1 to TRBJ2-3; D is possibly TRBD1 (5 bases). The CDR3 has 16 amino acids. Between the trimmed V and J ends, which lost 1 base and 1 base, there was a span of 13 bases. From germline, CDR1 is SGHRS and CDR2 YFSETQ. This chain's CDR3 is CASSLMSGLGTDTQYF. The CDR3 region has the DNA TGCGCCAGCAGCTTGATGTCAGGGTTGGGCACAGATACGCAGTATTTT.

The genes are TRBV7-9 and TRBJ2-7, with D uncertain. The CDR3 contains 12 residues. CDR1 is SEHNR, CDR2 FQNEAQ, per germline (reference sequence). V was shortened by 3 bases and J by 0 bases, with 3 bases between the two germline ends. CDR3 sequence (DNA): TGTGCCAGCAGCTTTGACTCCTACGAGCAGTACTTC. Protein product: CASSFDSYEQYF.

This chain connects TRBV27 to TRBJ2-3, with 7 bases that match TRBD2. The trim removed 1 base at V and 0 bases at J, leaving 7 bases unmatched. The CDR3 extends over 17 amino acids. The V gene's germline CDR1 is MNHEY and CDR2 SMNVEV (reference sequence). This chain's CDR3 is CASSLYKWGGSTDTQYF. The CDR3 DNA is TGTGCCAGCAGTTTATATAAGTGGGGGGGAAGCACAGATACGCAGTATTTT.

The V and J genes are TRBV28 and TRBJ1-1; D might be TRBD1 (6 bases). The length of the CDR3 is 17 residues. Germline lookup yields CDR1 MDHEN and CDR2 SYDVKM. V was trimmed by 2 bases and J by 0 bases, leaving 16 bases between them. The CDR3 spells CASSLRLTGLMNTEAFF. The CDR3 coding sequence is TGTGCCAGCAGTTTAAGACTGACAGGACTCATGAACACTGAAGCTTTCTTT. The full variable domain, rest sourced from reference TRBV28 and TRBJ1-1, is DVKVTQSSRYLVKRTGEKVFLECVQDMDHENMFWYRQDPGLGLRLIYFSYDVKMKEKGDIPEGYSVSREKKERFSLILESASTNQTSMYLCASSLRLTGLMNTEAFFGQGTRLTVV.

The chain combines TRBV28 with TRBJ1-5; 7 bases match TRBD1. The junction had 10 bases not matched to a gene; V was cut back by 5 bases and J by 3 bases. Germline V gene lookup returns CDR1 MDHEN and CDR2 SYDVKM. This CDR3 is built from 16 residues. The CDR3 DNA sequence: TGTGCCAGCAGTCCCCTCATGGGACAGCCCAATCAGCCCCAGCATTTT. It translates to CASSPLMGQPNQPQHF.

This chain links TRBV11-2 with TRBJ2-5, with D perhaps TRBD2 (6 bases). With 2 bases removed from V and 2 bases from J, the gap between germline ends came to 12 bases. CDR1 is SGHAT, CDR2 FQNNGV, per germline. The length of the CDR3 is 15 residues. The CDR3: CASSLRGWGQETQYF. The DNA of the CDR3 is TGTGCCAGCAGCTTACGGGGGTGGGGTCAAGAGACCCAGTACTTC.

The CDR3 spells CASREWGEIYGYTF. As DNA, the CDR3 is TGTGCCAGCAGGGAGTGGGGGGAAATCTATGGCTACACCTTC. This rearrangement joins TRBV28 to TRBJ1-2, with D tentatively TRBD1 (5 bases). The germline CDR1 and CDR2 sequences are MDHEN and SYDVKM. Trimming pared 6 bases from V and 4 bases from J, leaving 15 bases between. The CDR3 extends over 14 amino acids.

The V gene is TRBV11-2, the J gene TRBJ2-1, with D possibly TRBD1 on 6 matching bases. Trimming left V 6 bases short and J 4 bases short, with 19 bases between. The CDR3 runs to 16 residues. CDR1 is SGHAT, CDR2 FQNNGV, per germline. Written as DNA, the CDR3 is TGTGCCAGCAGTAGAGACCGGGACAACGTTTACAATGAGCAGTTCTTC. It encodes CASSRDRDNVYNEQFF.